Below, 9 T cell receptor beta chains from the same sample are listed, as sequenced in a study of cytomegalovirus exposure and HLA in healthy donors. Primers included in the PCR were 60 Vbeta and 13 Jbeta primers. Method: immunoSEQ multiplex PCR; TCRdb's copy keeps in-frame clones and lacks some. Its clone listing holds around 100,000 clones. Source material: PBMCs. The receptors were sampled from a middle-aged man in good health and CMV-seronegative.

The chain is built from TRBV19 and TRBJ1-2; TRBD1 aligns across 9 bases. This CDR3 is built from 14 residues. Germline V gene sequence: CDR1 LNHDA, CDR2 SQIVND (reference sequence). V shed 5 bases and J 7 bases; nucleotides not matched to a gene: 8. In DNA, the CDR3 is TGTGCCAGTAGTCTCTGGGACAGGGAGGCTGGCTACACCTTC. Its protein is CASSLWDREAGYTF.

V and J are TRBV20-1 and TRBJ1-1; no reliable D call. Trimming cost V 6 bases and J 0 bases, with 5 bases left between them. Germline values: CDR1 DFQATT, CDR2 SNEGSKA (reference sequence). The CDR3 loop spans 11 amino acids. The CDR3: CSARLNTEAFF. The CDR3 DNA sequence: TGCAGTGCCCGTCTGAACACTGAAGCTTTCTTT.

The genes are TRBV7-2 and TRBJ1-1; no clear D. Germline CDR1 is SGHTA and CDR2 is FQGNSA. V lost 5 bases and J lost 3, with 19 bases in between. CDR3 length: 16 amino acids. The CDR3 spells CASSPFVPGRHTEAFF. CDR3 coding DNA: TGTGCCAGCAGCCCATTTGTCCCAGGTAGACACACTGAAGCTTTCTTT.

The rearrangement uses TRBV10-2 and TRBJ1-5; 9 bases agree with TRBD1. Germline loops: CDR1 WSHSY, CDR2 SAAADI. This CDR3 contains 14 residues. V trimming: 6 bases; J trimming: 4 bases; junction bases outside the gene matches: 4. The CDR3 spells CASRPGTGNQPQHF. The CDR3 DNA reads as TGCGCCAGCAGACCCGGGACAGGGAATCAGCCCCAGCATTTT.

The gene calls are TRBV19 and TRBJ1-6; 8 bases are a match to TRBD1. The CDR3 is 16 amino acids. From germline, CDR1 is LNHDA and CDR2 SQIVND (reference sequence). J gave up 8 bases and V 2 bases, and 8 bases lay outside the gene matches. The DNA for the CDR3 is TGTGCCAGTAGTATAAGGAGCGACAGGGGAGATTCACCCCTCCACTTT. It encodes CASSIRSDRGDSPLHF.

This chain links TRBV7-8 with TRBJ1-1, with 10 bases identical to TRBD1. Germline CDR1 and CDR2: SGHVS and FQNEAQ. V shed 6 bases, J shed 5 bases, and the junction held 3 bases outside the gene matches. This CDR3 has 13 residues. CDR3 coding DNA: TGTGCCAGCAGTTGGGACAGGGGTACTGAAGCTTTCTTT. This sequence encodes CASSWDRGTEAFF.

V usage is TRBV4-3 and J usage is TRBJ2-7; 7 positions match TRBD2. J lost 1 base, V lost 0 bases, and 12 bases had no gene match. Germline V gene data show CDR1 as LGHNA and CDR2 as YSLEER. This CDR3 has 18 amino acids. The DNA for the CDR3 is TGCGCCAGCAGCCAAGATTTGATGGGTCTAGCGGAATCCTACGAGCAGTACTTC. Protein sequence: CASSQDLMGLAESYEQYF.

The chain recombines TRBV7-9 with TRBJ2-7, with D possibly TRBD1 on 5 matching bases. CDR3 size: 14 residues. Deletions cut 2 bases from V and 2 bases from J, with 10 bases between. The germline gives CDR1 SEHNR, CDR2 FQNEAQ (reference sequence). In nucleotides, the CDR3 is TGTGCCAGCAGCTTATCGACAGTCGCCTACGAGCAGTACTTC. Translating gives CASSLSTVAYEQYF.

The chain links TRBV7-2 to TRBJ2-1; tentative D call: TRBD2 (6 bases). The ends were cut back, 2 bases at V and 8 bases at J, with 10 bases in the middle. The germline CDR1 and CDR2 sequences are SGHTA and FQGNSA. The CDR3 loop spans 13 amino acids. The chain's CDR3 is CASSLPASDEQFF. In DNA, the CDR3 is TGTGCCAGCAGCTTACCGGCTAGCGATGAGCAGTTCTTC.